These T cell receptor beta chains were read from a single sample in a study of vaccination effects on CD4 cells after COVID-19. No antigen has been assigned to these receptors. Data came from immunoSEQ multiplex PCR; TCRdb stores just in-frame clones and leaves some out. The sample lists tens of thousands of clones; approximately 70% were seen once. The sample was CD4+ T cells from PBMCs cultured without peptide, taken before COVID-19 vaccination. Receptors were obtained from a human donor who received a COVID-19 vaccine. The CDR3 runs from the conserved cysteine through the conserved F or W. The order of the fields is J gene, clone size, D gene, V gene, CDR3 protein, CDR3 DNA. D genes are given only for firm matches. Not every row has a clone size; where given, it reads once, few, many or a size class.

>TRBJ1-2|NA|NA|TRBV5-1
CASSSGTMSGGYTF
TGCGCCAGCAGCTCCGGGACGATGAGTGGTGGCTACACCTTC
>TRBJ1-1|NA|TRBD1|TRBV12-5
CASGSGTGRLNTEAFF
TGTGCTAGTGGTTCCGGGACAGGCCGATTGAACACTGAAGCTTTCTTT
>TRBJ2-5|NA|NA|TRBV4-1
CASSQGGARRETQYF
TGCGCCAGCAGCCAAGGGGGGGCCAGGCGGGAGACCCAGTACTTC
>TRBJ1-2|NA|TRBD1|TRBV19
CASSIGTGYSYGYTF
TGTGCCAGTAGTATCGGGACAGGGTATAGCTATGGCTACACCTTC
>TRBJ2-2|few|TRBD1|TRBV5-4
CASSRQGYTGELFF
TGTGCCAGCAGCAGACAGGGATACACCGGGGAGCTGTTTTTT
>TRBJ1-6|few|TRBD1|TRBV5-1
CASSSQGASSPLHF
TGCGCCAGCAGCTCTCAGGGGGCGAGTTCACCCCTCCACTTT
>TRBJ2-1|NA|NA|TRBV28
CASSLPDGGYNEQFF
TGTGCCAGCAGTTTGCCCGACGGAGGGTATAATGAGCAGTTCTTC
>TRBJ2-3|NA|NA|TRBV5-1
CATSHSETDTQYF
TGCGCCACCAGCCACAGTGAGACAGATACGCAGTATTTT
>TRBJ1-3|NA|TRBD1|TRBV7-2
CASSPPEDRAWGNTIYF
TGTGCCAGCAGCCCGCCCGAGGACAGGGCTTGGGGAAACACCATATATTTT
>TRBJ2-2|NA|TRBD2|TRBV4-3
CASSPHSRAGGTNTGELFF
TGCGCCAGCAGCCCACATAGCCGAGCGGGGGGGACGAACACCGGGGAGCTGTTTTTT
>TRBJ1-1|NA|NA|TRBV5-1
CASRPQWGAGTEAFF
TGCGCCAGCAGACCCCAGTGGGGGGCCGGCACTGAAGCTTTCTTT
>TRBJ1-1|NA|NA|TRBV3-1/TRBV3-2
CASSQVLADTEAFF
TGTGCCAGCAGCCAAGTTTTGGCGGACACTGAAGCTTTCTTT
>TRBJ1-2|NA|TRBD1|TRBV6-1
CASSDSGQGYGYTF
TGTGCCAGCAGTGATTCGGGACAGGGTTATGGCTACACCTTC
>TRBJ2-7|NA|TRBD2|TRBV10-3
CAIGAGGFYEQYF
TGTGCCATCGGCGCGGGGGGGTTCTACGAGCAGTACTTC
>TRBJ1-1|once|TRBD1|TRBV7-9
CASRLQGRNTEAFF
TGTGCCAGCAGATTACAGGGGAGGAACACTGAAGCTTTCTTT
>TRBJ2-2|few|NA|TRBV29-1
CSVEDQLTRGNTGELFF
TGCAGCGTTGAAGATCAACTAACCAGGGGGAACACCGGGGAGCTGTTTTTT
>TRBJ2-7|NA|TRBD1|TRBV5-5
CASSLSRGLYEQYF
TGTGCCAGCAGCTTGTCCAGGGGGCTGTACGAGCAGTACTTC
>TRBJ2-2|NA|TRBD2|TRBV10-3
CAIRTSANTGELFF
TGTGCCATCAGGACTAGCGCGAACACCGGGGAGCTGTTTTTT
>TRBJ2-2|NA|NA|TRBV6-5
CASRSGTATGELFF
TGTGCCAGCAGGTCCGGGACGGCGACCGGGGAGCTGTTTTTT